This TCR beta chain was obtained from a study of radiotherapy plus CTLA-4 blockade in lung cancer. Generated by immunoSEQ multiplex PCR, the TCRdb table keeps only in-frame clones and is missing some. In the table there are tens of thousands of clones, roughly 77% of which are singletons. This specimen consisted of peripheral blood, obtained from a patient treated with radiotherapy plus ipilimumab. This clonotype was obtained from a human donor with non-small cell lung cancer whose response to radiotherapy plus ipilimumab could not be evaluated.

CDR3 amino acids: CASSSRRGYEQYF. The CDR3 coding sequence is TGTGCCAGCAGCTCGCGGCGGGGCTACGAGCAGTACTTC. The V call is TRBV7-2, the J call TRBJ2-7; a weak D match, TRBD2 (6 bases). Germline values: CDR1 SGHTA, CDR2 FQGNSA. The CDR3 extends over 13 amino acids. The germline V and J ends were trimmed by 4 bases and 3 bases, with 10 bases remaining between them.